The source of this T cell receptor (beta chain) is a study of CD8+CD57+ T cells in acquired aplastic anemia. The wider study: The DNA of sorted CD4+ and CD8+ cells averaged 3.2 ug.

Germline V gene data show CDR1 as LNHNV and CDR2 as YYDKDF (reference sequence). The CDR3 spans 12 residues. The J segment lost 10 bases and the V segment lost 8 bases, leaving 9 bases of the junction unmatched. CD8+CD57+ cell expansion, shown by flow cytometry, had occurred in the patients selected for sequencing. A severe acquired aplastic anemia diagnosis applied to all patients. The blood sampling took place in patients who had so far received no therapy. Note on this clonotype: No antigen is known for it.

Findings and caveats of the study: Patients and healthy controls showed no significant CD8+ Simpson's diversity difference.

TCR beta VDJ and CDR3 were profiled, and genomic DNA was the template. MiXCR, applied by TCRdb to the reads, yields one record per CDR3 protein. This sample has roughly 500,000 distinct CDR3 sequences, with approximately 32% found just once. The source material was sorted CD4+, CD8+, or CD8+CD57+ T cells (not recorded which) from PBMCs. This sequence joins TRBV15 and TRBJ2-5; 8 bases are shared with TRBD2. This receptor was obtained from a human donor with aplastic anemia. CDR3 loop: CATGGSGSRQYF. Written as DNA, the CDR3 is TGTGCCACCGGGGGGAGCGGGAGTCGCCAGTACTTC.